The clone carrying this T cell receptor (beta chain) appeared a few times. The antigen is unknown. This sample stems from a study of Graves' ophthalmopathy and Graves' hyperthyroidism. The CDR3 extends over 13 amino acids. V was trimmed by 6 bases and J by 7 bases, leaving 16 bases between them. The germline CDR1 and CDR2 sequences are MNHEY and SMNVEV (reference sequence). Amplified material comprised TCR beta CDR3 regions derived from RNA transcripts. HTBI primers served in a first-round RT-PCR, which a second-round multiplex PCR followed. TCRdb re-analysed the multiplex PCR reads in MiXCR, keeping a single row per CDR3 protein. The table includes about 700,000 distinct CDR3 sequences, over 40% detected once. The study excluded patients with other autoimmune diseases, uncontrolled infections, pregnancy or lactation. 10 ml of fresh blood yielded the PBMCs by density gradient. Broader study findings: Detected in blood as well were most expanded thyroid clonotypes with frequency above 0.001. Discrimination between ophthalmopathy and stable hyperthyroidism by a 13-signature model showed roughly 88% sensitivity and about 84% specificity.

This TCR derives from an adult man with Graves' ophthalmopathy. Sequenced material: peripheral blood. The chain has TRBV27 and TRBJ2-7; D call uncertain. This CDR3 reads CASSPLGVEEQYF. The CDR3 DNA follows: TGTGCCAGCAGCCCCCTTGGGGTGGAAGAGCAGTACTTC.